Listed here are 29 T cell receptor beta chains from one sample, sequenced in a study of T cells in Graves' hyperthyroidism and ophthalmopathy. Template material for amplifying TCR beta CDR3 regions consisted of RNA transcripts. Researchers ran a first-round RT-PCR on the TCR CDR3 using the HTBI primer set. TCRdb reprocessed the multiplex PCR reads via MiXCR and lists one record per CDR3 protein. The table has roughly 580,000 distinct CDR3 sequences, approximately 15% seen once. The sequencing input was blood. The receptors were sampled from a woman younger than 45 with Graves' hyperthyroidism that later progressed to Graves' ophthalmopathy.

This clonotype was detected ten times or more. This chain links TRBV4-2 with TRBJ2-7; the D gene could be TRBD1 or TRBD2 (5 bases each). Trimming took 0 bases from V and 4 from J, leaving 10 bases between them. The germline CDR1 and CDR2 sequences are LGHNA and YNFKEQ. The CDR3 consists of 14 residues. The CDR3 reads CASSQDLGRYEQYF. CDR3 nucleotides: TGTGCCAGCAGCCAAGATTTGGGACGTTACGAGCAGTACTTC.

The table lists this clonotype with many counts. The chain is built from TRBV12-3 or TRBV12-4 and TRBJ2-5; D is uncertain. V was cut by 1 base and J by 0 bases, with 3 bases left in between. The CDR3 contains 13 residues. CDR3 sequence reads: CASSLGDQETQYF. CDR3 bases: TGTGCCAGCAGTTTAGGCGACCAAGAGACCCAGTACTTC.

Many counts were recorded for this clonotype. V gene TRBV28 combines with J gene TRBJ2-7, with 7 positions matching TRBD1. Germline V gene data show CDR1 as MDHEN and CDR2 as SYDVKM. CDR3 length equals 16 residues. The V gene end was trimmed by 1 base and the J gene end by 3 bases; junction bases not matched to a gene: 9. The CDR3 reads CASSLSGQGDFYEQYF. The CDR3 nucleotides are TGTGCCAGCAGTTTATCGGGGCAGGGGGATTTCTACGAGCAGTACTTC.

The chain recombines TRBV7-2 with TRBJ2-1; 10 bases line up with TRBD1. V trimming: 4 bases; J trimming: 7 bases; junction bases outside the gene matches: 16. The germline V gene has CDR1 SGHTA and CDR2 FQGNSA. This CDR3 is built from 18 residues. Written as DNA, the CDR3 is TGTGCCAGCAGCTACCACCCGGGACAGGGGTGGATTAGGAATGAGCAGTTCTTC. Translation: CASSYHPGQGWIRNEQFF.

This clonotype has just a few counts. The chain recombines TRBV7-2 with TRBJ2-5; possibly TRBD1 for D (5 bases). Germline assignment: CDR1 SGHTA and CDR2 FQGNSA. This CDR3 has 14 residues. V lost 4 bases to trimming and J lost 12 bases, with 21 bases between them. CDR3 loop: CASSSYASTVVEYF. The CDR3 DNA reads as TGTGCCAGCAGCTCCTACGCCTCGACAGTAGTCGAGTACTTC.

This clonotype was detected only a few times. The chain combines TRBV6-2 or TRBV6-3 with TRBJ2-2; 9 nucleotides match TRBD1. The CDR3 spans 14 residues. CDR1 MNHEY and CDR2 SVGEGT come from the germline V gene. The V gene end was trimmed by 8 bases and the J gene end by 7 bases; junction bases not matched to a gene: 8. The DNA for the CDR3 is TGTGCCAGCGAAGCCGGGACAGGGTTCGGGGAGCTGTTTTTT. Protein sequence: CASEAGTGFGELFF.

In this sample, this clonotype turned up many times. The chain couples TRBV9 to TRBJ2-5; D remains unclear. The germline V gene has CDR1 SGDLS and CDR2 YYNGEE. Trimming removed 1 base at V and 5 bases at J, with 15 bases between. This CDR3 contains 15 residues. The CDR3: CASSVIGQDGETQYF. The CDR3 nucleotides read TGTGCCAGCAGCGTAATTGGGCAGGATGGGGAGACCCAGTACTTC. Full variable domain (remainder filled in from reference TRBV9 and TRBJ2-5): DSGVTQTPKHLITATGQRVTLRCSPRSGDLSVYWYQQSLDQGLQFLIQYYNGEERAKGNILERFSAQQFPDLHSELNLSSLELGDSALYFCASSVIGQDGETQYFGPGTRLLVL.

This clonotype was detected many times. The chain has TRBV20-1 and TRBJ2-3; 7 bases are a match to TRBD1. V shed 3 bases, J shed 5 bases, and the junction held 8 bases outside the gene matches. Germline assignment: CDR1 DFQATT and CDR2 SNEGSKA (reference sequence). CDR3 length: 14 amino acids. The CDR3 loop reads CSARKDRTEDTQYF. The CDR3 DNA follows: TGCAGTGCTAGGAAGGACAGGACGGAAGATACGCAGTATTTT.

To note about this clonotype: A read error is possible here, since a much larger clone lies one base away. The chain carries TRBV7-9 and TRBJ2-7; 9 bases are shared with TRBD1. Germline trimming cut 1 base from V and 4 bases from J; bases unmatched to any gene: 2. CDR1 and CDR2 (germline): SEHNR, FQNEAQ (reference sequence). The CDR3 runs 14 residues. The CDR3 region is CASSLGDRVYEQYF. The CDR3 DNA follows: TGTGCCAGCAGCTTAGGGGACAGGGTGTACGAGCAGTACTTC.

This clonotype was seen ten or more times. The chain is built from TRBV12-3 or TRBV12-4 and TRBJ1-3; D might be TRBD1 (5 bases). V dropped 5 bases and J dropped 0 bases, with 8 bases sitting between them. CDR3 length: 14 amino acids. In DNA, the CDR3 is TGTGCCAGCAGTGTACAGGTCTCTGGAAACACCATATATTTT. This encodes CASSVQVSGNTIYF.

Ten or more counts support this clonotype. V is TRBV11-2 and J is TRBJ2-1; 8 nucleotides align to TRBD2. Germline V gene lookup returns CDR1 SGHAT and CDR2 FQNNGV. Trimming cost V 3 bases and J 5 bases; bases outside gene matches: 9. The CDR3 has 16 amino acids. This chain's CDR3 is CASSFGRVLGNNEQFF. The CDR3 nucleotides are TGTGCCAGCAGCTTCGGGAGGGTCCTCGGGAACAATGAGCAGTTCTTC.

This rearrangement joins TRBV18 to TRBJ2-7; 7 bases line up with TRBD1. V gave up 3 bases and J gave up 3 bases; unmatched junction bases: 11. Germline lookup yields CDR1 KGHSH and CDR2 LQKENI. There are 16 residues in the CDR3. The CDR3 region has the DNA TGTGCCAGCTCACCGACCTCCGGGACAGTTTACTACGAGCAGTACTTC. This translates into CASSPTSGTVYYEQYF.

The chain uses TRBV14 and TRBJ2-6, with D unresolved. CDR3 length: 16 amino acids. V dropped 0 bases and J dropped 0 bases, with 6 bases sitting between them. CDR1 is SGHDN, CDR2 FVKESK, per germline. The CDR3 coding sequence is TGTGCCAGCAGCCAAGATCGGTTCTCTGGGGCCAACGTCCTGACTTTC. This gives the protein CASSQDRFSGANVLTF.

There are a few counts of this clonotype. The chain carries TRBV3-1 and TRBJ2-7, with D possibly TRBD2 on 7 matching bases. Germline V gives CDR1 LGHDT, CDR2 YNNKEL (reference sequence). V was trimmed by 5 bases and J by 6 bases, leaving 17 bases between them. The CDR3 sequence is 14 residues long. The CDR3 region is CASSKGGSGSEQYF. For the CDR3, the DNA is TGTGCCAGCAGCAAGGGGGGGAGTGGATCCGAGCAGTACTTC.

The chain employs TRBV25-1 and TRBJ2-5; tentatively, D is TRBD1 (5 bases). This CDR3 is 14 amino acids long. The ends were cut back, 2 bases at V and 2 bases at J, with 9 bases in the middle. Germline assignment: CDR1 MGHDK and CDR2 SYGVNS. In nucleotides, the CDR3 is TGTGCCAGCAGTGAACGACAGCGACAAGAGACCCAGTACTTC. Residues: CASSERQRQETQYF.

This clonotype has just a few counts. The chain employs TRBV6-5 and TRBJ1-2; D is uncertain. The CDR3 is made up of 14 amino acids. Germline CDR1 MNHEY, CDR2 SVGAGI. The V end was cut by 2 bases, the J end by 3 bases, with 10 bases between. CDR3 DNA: TGTGCCAGCAGTTACGAGGCCGTATACTATGGCTACACCTTC. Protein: CASSYEAVYYGYTF.

The CDR3 DNA is TGTGCCAGCAGGGGGCCCGGAACAGATACGCAGTATTTT. This gives the protein CASRGPGTDTQYF. The V and J genes are TRBV3-1 and TRBJ2-3; TRBD1 is a possible D gene (5 bases). This CDR3 comprises 13 residues. Germline lookup yields CDR1 LGHDT and CDR2 YNNKEL (reference sequence). V dropped 6 bases and J dropped 3 bases, with 10 bases sitting between them.

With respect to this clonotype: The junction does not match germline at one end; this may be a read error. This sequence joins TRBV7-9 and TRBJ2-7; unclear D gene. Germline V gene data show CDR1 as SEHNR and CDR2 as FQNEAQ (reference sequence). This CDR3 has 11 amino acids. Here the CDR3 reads CANSSDYEQYF. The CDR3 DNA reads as TGTGCCAACAGCTCTGATTACGAGCAGTACTTC. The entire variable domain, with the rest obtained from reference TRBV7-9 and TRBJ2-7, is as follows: DTGVSQNPRHKITKRGQNVTFRCDPISEHNRLYWYRQTLGQGPEFLTYFQNEAQLEKSRLLSDRFSAERPKGSFSTLEIQRTEQGDSAMYLCANSSDYEQYFGPGTRLTVT.

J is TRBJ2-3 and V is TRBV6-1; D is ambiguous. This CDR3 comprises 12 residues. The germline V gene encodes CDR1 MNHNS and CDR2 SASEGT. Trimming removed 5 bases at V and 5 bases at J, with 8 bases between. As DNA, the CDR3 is TGTGCCAGCAGTCCCGACTTAGATACGCAGTATTTT. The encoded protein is CASSPDLDTQYF.

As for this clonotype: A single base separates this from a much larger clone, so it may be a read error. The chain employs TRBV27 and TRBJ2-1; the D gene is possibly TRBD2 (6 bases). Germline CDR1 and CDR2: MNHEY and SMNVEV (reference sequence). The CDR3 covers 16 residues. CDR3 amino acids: CVSSLIAVSAYNEQFF. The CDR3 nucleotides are TGTGTCAGCAGTTTAATAGCGGTGAGCGCCTACAATGAGCAGTTCTTC.

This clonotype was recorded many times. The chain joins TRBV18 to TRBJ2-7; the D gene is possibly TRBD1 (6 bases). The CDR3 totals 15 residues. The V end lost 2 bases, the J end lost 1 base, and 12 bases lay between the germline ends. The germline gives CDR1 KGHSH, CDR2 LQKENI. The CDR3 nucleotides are TGTGCCAGCTCACCAGGGCAGGGGCGTTCCTACGAGCAGTACTTC. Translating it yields CASSPGQGRSYEQYF.

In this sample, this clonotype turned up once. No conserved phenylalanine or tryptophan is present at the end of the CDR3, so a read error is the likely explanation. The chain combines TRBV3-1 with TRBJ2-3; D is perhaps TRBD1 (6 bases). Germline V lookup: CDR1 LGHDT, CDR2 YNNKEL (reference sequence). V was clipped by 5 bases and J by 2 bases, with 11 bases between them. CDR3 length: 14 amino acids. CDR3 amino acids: CASSRGSDTDTQYC. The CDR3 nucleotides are TGTGCCAGCAGCAGGGGGAGTGACACAGATACGCAGTATTGT.

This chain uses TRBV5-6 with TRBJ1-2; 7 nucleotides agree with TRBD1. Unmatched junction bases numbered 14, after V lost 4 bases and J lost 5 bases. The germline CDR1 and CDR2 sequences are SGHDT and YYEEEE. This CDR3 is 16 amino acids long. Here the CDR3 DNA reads TGTGCCAGCAGCAAGGGCCGGACAGGTCCACTTTATGGCTACACCTTC. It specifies CASSKGRTGPLYGYTF.

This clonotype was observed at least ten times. In DNA form, the CDR3 reads TGCGCCAGCAGCATCGGACTAGCGGCTTTCTACGAGCAGTACTTC. It is translated as CASSIGLAAFYEQYF. The genes are TRBV5-1 and TRBJ2-7, with 10 bases lining up with TRBD2. The length of the CDR3 is 15 residues. Germline trimming cut 4 bases from V and 3 bases from J; bases unmatched to any gene: 7. In germline, CDR1 is SGHRS, CDR2 YFSETQ.

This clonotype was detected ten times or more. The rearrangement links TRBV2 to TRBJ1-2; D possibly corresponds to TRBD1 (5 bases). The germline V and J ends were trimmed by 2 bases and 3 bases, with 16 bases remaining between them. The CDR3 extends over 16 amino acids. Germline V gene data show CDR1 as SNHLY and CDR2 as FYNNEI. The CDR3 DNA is TGTGCCAGCAGTGAATCCTCCTACTGGGGCGACTATGGCTACACCTTC. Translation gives CASSESSYWGDYGYTF.

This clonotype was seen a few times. The DNA of the CDR3 is TGTGCCAGTACCTTGGGCGGGGAGCTGTTTTTT. Translated: CASTLGGELFF. The V gene is TRBV6-2 or TRBV6-3, the J gene TRBJ2-2; D is unclear. The CDR3 spans 11 residues. Trimming took 9 bases from V and 7 from J, leaving 9 bases between them. Germline CDR1 reads MNHEY; CDR2 reads SVGEGT.

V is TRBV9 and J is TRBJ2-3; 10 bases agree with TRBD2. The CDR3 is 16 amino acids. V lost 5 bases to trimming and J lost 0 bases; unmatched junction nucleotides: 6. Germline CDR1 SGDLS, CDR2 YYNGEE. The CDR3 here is CASSYTSGISTDTQYF. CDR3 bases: TGTGCCAGCAGTTATACTAGCGGGATTAGCACAGATACGCAGTATTTT.

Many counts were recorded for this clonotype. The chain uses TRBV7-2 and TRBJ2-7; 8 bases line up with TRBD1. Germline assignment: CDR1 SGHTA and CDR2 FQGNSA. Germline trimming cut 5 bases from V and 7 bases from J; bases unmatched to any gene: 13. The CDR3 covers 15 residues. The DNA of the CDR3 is TGTGCCAGCAGCCCCGGACAGGGAATGATGGGGGAGCAGTACTTC. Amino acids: CASSPGQGMMGEQYF.

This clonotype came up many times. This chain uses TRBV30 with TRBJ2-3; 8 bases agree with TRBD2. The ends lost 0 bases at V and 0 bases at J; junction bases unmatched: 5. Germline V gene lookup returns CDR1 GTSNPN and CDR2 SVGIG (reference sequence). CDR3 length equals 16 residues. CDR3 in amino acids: CAWSVGGASSTDTQYF. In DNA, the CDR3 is TGTGCCTGGAGTGTCGGGGGGGCCTCTAGCACAGATACGCAGTATTTT. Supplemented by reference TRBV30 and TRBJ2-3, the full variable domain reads SQTIHQWPATLVQPVGSPLSLECTVEGTSNPNLYWYRQAAGRGLQLLFYSVGIGQISSEVPQNLSASRPQDRQFILSSKKLLLSDSGFYLCAWSVGGASSTDTQYFGPGTRLTVL.